The clone carrying this T cell receptor beta chain was seen only once. The data originate from a study of TIL therapy for anti-PD-1-resistant metastatic lung cancer. Time point indicated: pre-treatment sample, taken before nivolumab and TIL therapy. This was the immunoSEQ v3 assay. Generated by immunoSEQ multiplex PCR, the TCRdb table keeps only in-frame clones and is missing some. The data show tens of thousands of clones, roughly 91% seen once. The germline gives CDR1 SNHLY, CDR2 FYNNEI. Between the trimmed V and J ends, which lost 5 bases and 5 bases, there was a span of 13 bases. The CDR3 is made up of 13 amino acids.

The V and J genes are TRBV2 and TRBJ2-7; D possibly uses TRBD1 or TRBD2 (5 bases each). Here the sequenced sample was blood, taken at baseline. The clonotype originates from a person between 30 and 80 years old with non-small cell lung cancer. The CDR3, as DNA: TGTGCCAGCAGTATAGGGACGTGGGACGAGCAGTACTTC. Protein product: CASSIGTWDEQYF.